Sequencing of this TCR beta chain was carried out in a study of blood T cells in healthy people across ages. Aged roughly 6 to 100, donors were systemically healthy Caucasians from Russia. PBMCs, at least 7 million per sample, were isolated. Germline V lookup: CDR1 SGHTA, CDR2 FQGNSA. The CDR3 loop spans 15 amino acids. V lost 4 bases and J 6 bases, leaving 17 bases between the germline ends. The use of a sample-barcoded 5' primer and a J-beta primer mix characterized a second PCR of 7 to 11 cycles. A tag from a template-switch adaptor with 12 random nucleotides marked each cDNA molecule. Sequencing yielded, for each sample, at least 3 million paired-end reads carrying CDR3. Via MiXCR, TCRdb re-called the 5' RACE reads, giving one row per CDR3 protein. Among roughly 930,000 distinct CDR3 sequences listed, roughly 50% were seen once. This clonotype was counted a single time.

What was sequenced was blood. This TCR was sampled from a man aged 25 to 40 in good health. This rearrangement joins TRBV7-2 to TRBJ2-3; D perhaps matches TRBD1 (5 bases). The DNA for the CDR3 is TGTGCCAGCAGCTCCGACCCGGGTTGGGGCGATACGCAGTATTTT. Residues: CASSSDPGWGDTQYF.